The 29 T cell receptor beta chains given below trace back to one sample, sequenced in a study of T-cell memory formation after mild COVID-19. TCRdb re-analysed the 5' RACE reads in MiXCR, keeping a single row per CDR3 protein. Of approximately 240,000 distinct CDR3 sequences listed, about a sixth are singletons. The sequenced sample was PBMCs or a T cell subset sorted from them (not recorded which). These receptors were collected from a man younger than 30 who had mild COVID-19 (a few samples of this study predate the infection). Cell type and time point are not known.

This clonotype has only a few counts. CDR3 region: CASSEGGGANPTGYTF. In DNA form, the CDR3 reads TGTGCCAGCAGCGAAGGAGGGGGCGCAAATCCTACTGGCTACACCTTC. The chain uses TRBV21-1 and TRBJ1-2; no check of the table's D call, TRBD1, against the DNA was made. TRBV21-1 is designated a pseudogene. The CDR3 runs 16 residues.

This clonotype was counted between two and nine times. The chain has TRBV6-5 and TRBJ1-1; maybe TRBD1 (5 bases). V shed 4 bases and J shed 6 bases, with 21 bases lying between them. The CDR3 length is 16 residues. The germline V gene encodes CDR1 MNHEY and CDR2 SVGAGI. The chain's CDR3 is CASSFQLGVPGPEAFF. The DNA for the CDR3 is TGTGCCAGCAGTTTCCAACTAGGGGTCCCGGGTCCTGAAGCTTTCTTT.

This clonotype was seen ten or more times. CDR3 DNA: TGCAGTGCCAGACAGGGGGCGTATCAGCCCCAGCATTTT. Its translation is CSARQGAYQPQHF. V is TRBV20-1 and J is TRBJ1-5, with TRBD1 identical over 10 bases. Germline CDR1 and CDR2: DFQATT and SNEGSKA (reference sequence). The CDR3 loop spans 13 amino acids. Trimming took 6 bases from V and 5 from J; bases not matched to a gene: 4.

In its sample, this clonotype was seen a few times. The chain employs TRBV20-1 and TRBJ2-7; TRBD2 agrees at 12 bases. Germline V CDR1 and CDR2: DFQATT, SNEGSKA (reference sequence). Trimming removed 3 bases from V and 12 bases from J; junction bases left unmatched: 6. The CDR3 spans 12 residues. The CDR3, as DNA: TGCAGTGCTAGTTCTAGCGGGGGGGCCGCGTACTTC. This gives the protein CSASSSGGAAYF.

In its sample, this clonotype was seen a few times. The gene calls are TRBV7-2 and TRBJ2-2, with 8 nucleotides matching TRBD1. CDR1 and CDR2 from the germline V gene are SGHTA and FQGNSA. The CDR3 sequence is 17 residues long. V was pared by 2 bases and J by 4 bases, with 9 bases of the junction left unmatched. As DNA, the CDR3 is TGTGCCAGCAGCTTATCAGGGCGACAGGGGAGCACCGGGGAGCTGTTTTTT. Amino acid sequence: CASSLSGRQGSTGELFF.

The chain is built from TRBV23-1 and TRBJ2-4, with TRBD2 matching over 11 bases. TRBV23-1 is an ORF, with its function uncertain. V trimming: 4 bases; J trimming: 0 bases; junction bases outside the gene matches: 11. The CDR3 runs to 19 residues. The CDR3, as DNA: TGCGCCAGCAGTCGTCCCCCGGGACTAGCGGTGCTAGCCAAAAACATTCAGTACTTC. This encodes CASSRPPGLAVLAKNIQYF.

This clonotype was seen more than once but under ten times. CDR3 amino acids: CASSELGQANTGELFF. The CDR3 DNA sequence: TGTGCCAGCAGTGAGTTGGGACAAGCGAACACCGGGGAGCTGTTTTTT. The genes are TRBV6-1 and TRBJ2-2; D is perhaps TRBD1 (6 bases). Germline CDR1 is MNHNS and CDR2 is SASEGT. V shed 3 bases and J shed 0 bases, with 11 bases lying between them. The length of the CDR3 is 16 residues.

This clonotype was seen many times. J is TRBJ1-1 and V is TRBV7-6; 11 positions agree with TRBD1. Trimming took 5 bases from V and 5 from J; bases not matched to a gene: 7. The CDR3 is 15 residues long. CDR1 is SGHVS and CDR2 is FNYEAQ in the germline V gene. The CDR3, as DNA: TGTGCCAGCAGCGCGATCCGGGACAGGGGGACTGAAGCTTTCTTT. It is translated as CASSAIRDRGTEAFF.

Many counts were recorded for this clonotype. J is TRBJ2-1 and V is TRBV6-6, with D perhaps matching TRBD1 (7 bases). Germline-derived CDR1 and CDR2 are MNHNY and SVGAGI (reference sequence). CDR3 length equals 16 residues. V lost 5 bases and J lost 6, with 20 bases in between. The CDR3, as DNA: TGTGCCAGCAGTGGATGGACCGGGGGACAGTTCAATGAGCAGTTCTTC. Protein: CASSGWTGGQFNEQFF.

This clonotype showed up just a few times. The chain combines TRBV6-6 with TRBJ2-1; D might be TRBD1 (6 bases). Trimming removed 8 bases at V and 3 bases at J, with 14 bases between. The CDR3 sequence is 14 residues long. Germline V lookup: CDR1 MNHNY, CDR2 SVGAGI (reference sequence). CDR3 loop: CASRFGDNYNEQFF. The CDR3, as DNA: TGTGCCAGCCGCTTCGGGGACAACTACAATGAGCAGTTCTTC.

This clonotype was seen more than once but under ten times. The gene calls are TRBV4-2 and TRBJ1-5; 7 bases are a match to TRBD1. V lost 5 bases and J lost 3; bases outside the gene matches: 4. The CDR3 runs 14 residues. In germline, CDR1 is LGHNA, CDR2 YNFKEQ. The CDR3 sequence is CASSTGENNQPQHF. The CDR3 nucleotides are TGTGCCAGCAGCACAGGGGAAAACAATCAGCCCCAGCATTTT.

This clonotype occurred a few times. This chain connects TRBV5-8 to TRBJ1-5; D may be TRBD1 (5 bases). This CDR3 contains 14 residues. Germline lookup yields CDR1 SGHTS and CDR2 YDEGEE. Trimming left V 0 bases short and J 7 bases short, with 11 bases between. Here the CDR3 DNA reads TGTGCCAGCAGCTTGGCCCAGGGTGGCCAGCCCCAGCATTTT. It encodes CASSLAQGGQPQHF.

In this sample, this clonotype turned up a few times. Compared with germline, one end of the junction differs, possibly owing to a read error. The rearrangement uses TRBV20-1 and TRBJ2-3, with a tentative D call TRBD2 (5 bases). CDR3 length equals 16 residues. CDR1 is DFQATT, CDR2 SNEGSKA, per germline (reference sequence). The CDR3 nucleotides read TGCAGTGCTAGAGATAATGGACTCCTAAGCACTGATACGCAGTATTTT. It is translated as CSARDNGLLSTDTQYF.

The chain combines TRBV20-1 with TRBJ1-1, with 8 bases that match TRBD1. Germline V gene data show CDR1 as DFQATT and CDR2 as SNEGSKA (reference sequence). The junction had 7 bases not matched to a gene; V was cut back by 7 bases and J by 0 bases. The CDR3 sequence is 14 residues long. Written as DNA, the CDR3 is TGCAGTGTTCGTTCGGACAGGGTGAACACTGAAGCTTTCTTT. Its translation is CSVRSDRVNTEAFF.

V is TRBV5-1 and J is TRBJ2-5; 7 nucleotides match TRBD1. The germline V gene has CDR1 SGHRS and CDR2 YFSETQ. The V gene end was trimmed by 3 bases and the J gene end by 4 bases; junction bases not matched to a gene: 6. There are 14 residues in the CDR3. CDR3 in DNA: TGCGCCAGCAGCTGGGGGTACAGGGGAGAGACCCAGTACTTC. Its translation: CASSWGYRGETQYF.

There are a few counts of this clonotype. This chain uses TRBV20-1 with TRBJ2-3; the D is unclear. Per the germline V gene, CDR1 is DFQATT and CDR2 is SNEGSKA (reference sequence). There are 16 residues in the CDR3. Trimming removed 0 bases from V and 0 bases from J, with 13 bases in between. The CDR3 loop reads CSARDLAQPSTDTQYF. Written as DNA, the CDR3 is TGCAGTGCTAGAGATTTGGCCCAACCTAGCACAGATACGCAGTATTTT.

This clonotype was seen many times. The CDR3 here is CASSLGSVKNIQYF. In nucleotides, the CDR3 is TGTGCCAGCAGTTTGGGTTCGGTCAAAAACATTCAGTACTTC. The chain links TRBV12-3 or TRBV12-4 to TRBJ2-4; D remains ambiguous. This CDR3 contains 14 residues. V lost 3 bases and J 3 bases, leaving 9 bases between the germline ends.

This clonotype was seen a few times. This chain joins TRBV20-1 and TRBJ1-2; perhaps TRBD1 as D (5 bases). V was shortened by 4 bases and J by 5 bases, with 11 bases between the two germline ends. Per the germline V gene, CDR1 is DFQATT and CDR2 is SNEGSKA (reference sequence). CDR3 length equals 12 residues. The CDR3 region is CSAIRWGYGYTF. The CDR3 region has the DNA TGCAGTGCTATTCGGTGGGGGTATGGCTACACCTTC.

The gene calls are TRBV5-4 and TRBJ1-6; the D gene is possibly TRBD1 (5 bases). V lost 2 bases to trimming and J lost 0 bases, with 15 bases between them. The germline V gene has CDR1 SGHNT and CDR2 YYREEE (reference sequence). This CDR3 region has 18 residues. This CDR3 is CASSFRRGGSSYNSPLHF. CDR3 DNA sequence: TGTGCCAGCAGCTTTCGACGGGGGGGAAGCTCCTATAATTCACCCCTCCACTTT.

This clonotype was picked up a small number of times. V and J are TRBV20-1 and TRBJ2-5; a possible D gene is TRBD1 (6 bases). From germline, CDR1 is DFQATT and CDR2 SNEGSKA (reference sequence). Trimming cost V 4 bases and J 2 bases, with 11 bases left between them. The CDR3 contains 13 residues. CDR3 protein: CSANGRGQETQYF. CDR3 DNA: TGCAGTGCTAATGGCAGGGGTCAAGAGACCCAGTACTTC.

The V call is TRBV27, the J call TRBJ2-3; possible D gene TRBD2, 6 bases. The V gene lost 0 bases and the J gene lost 8 bases, with 15 bases spanning the gap. CDR1 and CDR2 (germline): MNHEY, SMNVEV (reference sequence). The CDR3 is made up of 15 amino acids. The CDR3, as DNA: TGTGCCAGCAGTTTATCGGGGGGTCGGACGTCTACGCAGTATTTT. Translation gives CASSLSGGRTSTQYF.

This chain connects TRBV28 to TRBJ2-1, with unresolved D. CDR3 size: 14 residues. The germline V gene encodes CDR1 MDHEN and CDR2 SYDVKM. The V gene lost 7 bases and the J gene lost 2 bases, with 12 bases spanning the gap. CDR3 DNA: TGTGCCAGCATCGGACGAAGAGCCTACAATGAGCAGTTCTTC. It translates to CASIGRRAYNEQFF.

The chain joins TRBV10-3 to TRBJ1-2; D may be TRBD1 (6 bases). The CDR3 runs to 12 residues. CDR1 is ENHRY and CDR2 is SYGVKD in the germline V gene. Trimming left V 6 bases short and J 4 bases short, with 9 bases between. The DNA for the CDR3 is TGTGCCATCAGCTCGGACAGCTATGGCTACACCTTC. Encoded protein: CAISSDSYGYTF.

The chain combines TRBV6-2 or TRBV6-3 with TRBJ1-1, with TRBD1 matching over 8 bases. Per germline, CDR1 MNHEY and CDR2 SVGEGT. The CDR3 runs 15 residues. The V segment lost 7 bases and the J segment 1 base; nucleotides outside the gene matches: 8. CDR3 DNA: TGTGCCAGCACCGACAATACAGGGGGGAACACTGAAGCTTTCTTT. Translating gives CASTDNTGGNTEAFF.

This clonotype was seen a few times. This chain connects TRBV3-1 to TRBJ1-1; D is perhaps TRBD1 (6 bases). V was cut by 5 bases and J by 2 bases, with 15 bases left in between. There are 15 residues in the CDR3. CDR1 is LGHDT, CDR2 YNNKEL, per germline (reference sequence). CDR3 protein: CASSNPTGTNTEAFF. The DNA of the CDR3 is TGTGCCAGCAGCAACCCGACAGGTACTAACACTGAAGCTTTCTTT.

This chain links TRBV29-1 with TRBJ1-1; D unresolved. V gave up 6 bases and J gave up 0 bases, with 14 bases separating them. Germline assignment: CDR1 SQVTM and CDR2 ANQGSEA. The CDR3 length is 14 residues. The DNA for the CDR3 is TGCAGCGTAACCCGCGGCGGCATGAACACTGAAGCTTTCTTT. It translates to CSVTRGGMNTEAFF.

This clonotype has more than one count but fewer than ten. The chain has TRBV18 and TRBJ1-4; D gene ambiguous. CDR3 length: 16 residues. Germline V gives CDR1 KGHSH, CDR2 LQKENI. V dropped 1 base and J dropped 8 bases, with 17 bases sitting between them. DNA for the CDR3: TGTGCCAGCTCACCACGAGCAGGTGGAGTTGGGGAAAAACTGTTTTTT. Translating it yields CASSPRAGGVGEKLFF. Full variable domain (remainder filled in from reference TRBV18 and TRBJ1-4): NAGVMQNPRHLVRRRGQEARLRCSPMKGHSHVYWYRQLPEEGLKFMVYLQKENIIDESGMPKERFSAEFPKEGPSILRIQQVVRGDSAAYFCASSPRAGGVGEKLFFGSGTQLSVL.

This clonotype was seen ten or more times. The chain combines TRBV5-1 with TRBJ2-7, with TRBD1 matching 8 bases. The CDR3 spans 14 residues. V shed 0 bases, J shed 3 bases, and the junction held 2 bases outside the gene matches. Per the germline V gene, CDR1 is SGHRS and CDR2 is YFSETQ. CDR3 bases: TGCGCCAGCAGCTTGGGGGGACAGGTCTACGAGCAGTACTTC. Amino acid sequence: CASSLGGQVYEQYF.

This clonotype occurred many times. This chain links TRBV5-1 with TRBJ2-2; the D gene is possibly TRBD2 (6 bases). V lost 4 bases and J lost 7, with 14 bases in between. The CDR3 totals 14 residues. CDR1 SGHRS and CDR2 YFSETQ come from the germline V gene. The CDR3 DNA is TGCGCCAGCAGCCCTGGAGCAGCGGGCGGGGAGCTGTTTTTT. This sequence encodes CASSPGAAGGELFF.